What follows are 26 T cell receptor beta chains derived from one specimen sequenced in a study of graft-versus-host responses after intestinal transplantation (dated by TCRdb to the early 2020s). The protocol used for the library was the immunoSEQ multiplex PCR assay. TCRdb retrieved this table from immuneACCESS and kept in-frame rearrangements only. Not all clones are present; in checked studies, unresolved V genes account for under half, and no reason is known for the remainder. This sample has over 45,000 clones in its table, and about 93% of those were observed once. Around 6.3% of the sample is held by the ten biggest clonotypes. The sequences come from PBMCs, collected 786 days after a first intestinal transplant, on the day of a second. The receptor set was obtained from a human patient who received an intestinal transplant, so some T cells may come from the graft donor.

The CDR3 protein is CASSLAPATNEKLFF. DNA for the CDR3: TGTGCCAGCAGCTTAGCGCCCGCAACTAATGAAAAACTGTTTTTT. This chain connects TRBV7-9 to TRBJ1-4; D gene unclear. V dropped 0 bases and J dropped 0 bases, with 5 bases sitting between them. Germline V gene sequence: CDR1 SEHNR, CDR2 FQNEAQ (reference sequence). The CDR3 is 15 residues long.

The chain joins TRBV9 to TRBJ1-3; perhaps TRBD1 as D (6 bases). V lost 4 bases and J 0 bases, leaving 17 bases between the germline ends. The V gene's germline CDR1 is SGDLS and CDR2 YYNGEE. The CDR3 runs to 17 residues. The chain's CDR3 is CASSQDSSRFSGNTIYF. In DNA form, the CDR3 reads TGTGCCAGCAGCCAGGACAGTTCTCGGTTCTCTGGAAACACCATATATTTT.

J is TRBJ2-3 and V is TRBV7-2, with 9 bases aligning to TRBD2. J lost 3 bases, V lost 1 base, and 2 bases had no gene match. The CDR3 is 15 residues long. The germline V gene encodes CDR1 SGHTA and CDR2 FQGNSA. The CDR3 sequence is CASSLGLAETDTQYF. The DNA of the CDR3 is TGTGCCAGCAGCTTAGGACTAGCGGAAACAGATACGCAGTATTTT.

The chain uses TRBV5-1 and TRBJ2-5; D gene uncertain. The germline V and J ends were trimmed by 4 bases and 3 bases, with 22 bases remaining between them. The CDR3 sequence is 17 residues long. CDR1 is SGHRS and CDR2 is YFSETQ in the germline V gene. CDR3 DNA sequence: TGCGCCAGCAGCCCAGGAAGGCAGACTCGGACCAAAGAGACCCAGTACTTC. Its protein product is CASSPGRQTRTKETQYF.

V gene TRBV29-1 combines with J gene TRBJ2-3; 10 bases fit TRBD2. Germline trimming cut 5 bases from V and 4 bases from J; bases unmatched to any gene: 12. Germline lookup yields CDR1 SQVTM and CDR2 ANQGSEA. This CDR3 contains 16 residues. The CDR3: CSVTALAGVRSDTQYF. The CDR3 nucleotides read TGCAGCGTTACAGCCCTAGCGGGAGTAAGATCAGATACGCAGTATTTT.

The rearrangement uses TRBV25-1 and TRBJ1-2; a possible D gene is TRBD1 (5 bases). Trimming cost V 3 bases and J 4 bases, with 9 bases left between them. From germline, CDR1 is MGHDK and CDR2 SYGVNS. The CDR3 sequence is 13 residues long. CDR3 DNA sequence: TGTGCCAGCAGTGACAGGGTGTTCTATGGCTACACCTTC. It specifies CASSDRVFYGYTF.

V usage is TRBV7-9 and J usage is TRBJ1-1; possible D gene TRBD1, 6 bases. CDR1 is SEHNR, CDR2 FQNEAQ, per germline (reference sequence). V was cut by 4 bases and J by 4 bases, with 16 bases left in between. The CDR3 totals 15 residues. CDR3 sequence reads: CASSSPGVVVTEAFF. CDR3 nucleotides: TGTGCCAGCAGCTCGCCAGGGGTGGTTGTCACTGAAGCTTTCTTT.

The genes are TRBV9 and TRBJ2-1, with 9 bases aligning to TRBD2. The CDR3 runs 16 residues. With 3 bases clipped from V and 1 base from J, the junction kept 5 bases outside the gene matches. Germline-derived CDR1 and CDR2 are SGDLS and YYNGEE. In DNA, the CDR3 is TGTGCCAGCAGCGGAATAGCGGGAGCTTCCTACAATGAGCAGTTCTTC. It translates to CASSGIAGASYNEQFF.

CDR3 nucleotide sequence: TGTGCCAGCAGTTACTCATGGGACAGACTTGGTGAAAAACTGTTTTTT. This gives the protein CASSYSWDRLGEKLFF. V usage is TRBV6-5 and J usage is TRBJ1-4, with 7 bases that match TRBD1. Germline CDR1 is MNHEY and CDR2 is SVGAGI. This CDR3 is built from 16 residues. Trimming at V came to 0 bases and at J to 7 bases, leaving 8 bases not matched to a gene.

This sequence joins TRBV5-6 and TRBJ2-5, with D uncertain. Germline loops: CDR1 SGHDT, CDR2 YYEEEE. The ends were cut back, 2 bases at V and 5 bases at J, with 19 bases in the middle. This CDR3 is built from 16 residues. CDR3: CASSFVWGAPRETQYF. The CDR3 DNA reads TGTGCCAGCAGCTTTGTATGGGGTGCCCCGAGGGAGACCCAGTACTTC.

The chain combines TRBV15 with TRBJ2-2; D possibly uses TRBD1 or TRBD2 (5 bases each). Trimming took off 0 bases at V and 6 bases at J, with 8 bases between the two ends. Germline loops: CDR1 LNHNV, CDR2 YYDKDF (reference sequence). The CDR3 spans 14 residues. CDR3 in DNA: TGTGCCACCAGCAGAGATAGAGGGGCCGGGGAGCTGTTTTTT. Translated, it gives CATSRDRGAGELFF. Together with reference TRBV15 and TRBJ2-2, the CDR3 gives the full variable domain: DAMVIQNPRYQVTQFGKPVTLSCSQTLNHNVMYWYQQKSSQAPKLLFHYYDKDFNNEADTPDNFQSRRPNTSFCFLDIRSPGLGDTAMYLCATSRDRGAGELFFGEGSRLTVL.

The gene calls are TRBV11-2 and TRBJ2-7; D possibly matches TRBD1 or TRBD2 (5 bases each). Trimming pared 5 bases from V and 3 bases from J, leaving 20 bases between. This CDR3 comprises 16 residues. Germline V gene sequence: CDR1 SGHAT, CDR2 FQNNGV. The CDR3 sequence is CASSPATGTSYYEQYF. The CDR3 region has the DNA TGTGCCAGCAGCCCCGCCACCGGGACCTCCTACTACGAGCAGTACTTC.

This clone turned up a few times. A read error may be the cause here, since a much bigger clone is one base away. The chain employs TRBV6-5 and TRBJ2-3, with D perhaps being TRBD1 or TRBD2 (6 bases each). V was trimmed by 5 bases and J by 6 bases, leaving 15 bases between them. The CDR3 consists of 14 residues. Per germline, CDR1 MNHEY and CDR2 SVGAGI. CDR3 sequence: CASSGAGRGDTQYF. CDR3 in DNA: TGTGCCAGCAGTGGGGCGGGAAGGGGGGATACGCAGTATTTT.

The genes are TRBV2 and TRBJ2-5; D is unresolved. Between the trimmed V and J ends, which lost 6 bases and 1 base, there was a span of 15 bases. Germline CDR1 and CDR2: SNHLY and FYNNEI. The CDR3 length is 15 residues. Here the CDR3 DNA reads TGTGCCAGCAGAACACGTCTCACGTTCCAAGAGACCCAGTACTTC. Translating it yields CASRTRLTFQETQYF.

The chain joins TRBV9 to TRBJ2-7; 11 bases align to TRBD1. Trimming cost V 4 bases and J 4 bases; bases outside gene matches: 4. The CDR3 spans 14 residues. Germline CDR1 is SGDLS and CDR2 is YYNGEE. The CDR3 sequence: CASSPGQGAYEQYF. The CDR3 DNA sequence: TGTGCCAGCAGCCCTGGACAGGGGGCGTACGAGCAGTACTTC.

The V and J genes are TRBV18 and TRBJ2-3; perhaps TRBD2 as D (6 bases). V was trimmed by 3 bases and J by 4 bases, leaving 11 bases between them. This CDR3 has 14 amino acids. Germline V gene sequence: CDR1 KGHSH, CDR2 LQKENI. The CDR3 DNA reads TGTGCCAGCTCACCGAGGAGGGCCCCAGATACGCAGTATTTT. Its translation is CASSPRRAPDTQYF.

The chain couples TRBV6-5 to TRBJ2-1; D gene uncertain. From germline, CDR1 is MNHEY and CDR2 SVGAGI. V lost 5 bases, J lost 3 bases, and 14 bases lay in between. This CDR3 has 15 residues. This CDR3 reads CASSGSLDLYNEQFF. The DNA for the CDR3 is TGTGCCAGCAGTGGGTCCCTGGACCTCTACAATGAGCAGTTCTTC.

The rearrangement joins TRBV7-8 to TRBJ2-1; a possible D gene is TRBD2 (5 bases). The CDR3 runs 12 residues. CDR1 is SGHVS and CDR2 is FQNEAQ in the germline V gene. Trimming removed 1 base at V and 10 bases at J, with 8 bases between. CDR3 sequence (DNA): TGTGCCAGCAGCTTAGAGGCGGGCGAGCAGTTCTTC. This gives the protein CASSLEAGEQFF.

This clone has only one observation. CDR3 sequence reads: CATSRGQGANTEAFF. DNA for the CDR3: TGTGCCACCAGCAGGGGACAGGGGGCGAACACTGAAGCTTTCTTT. The chain has TRBV15 and TRBJ1-1, with TRBD1 matching over 12 bases. This CDR3 has 15 amino acids. CDR1 is LNHNV, CDR2 YYDKDF, per germline (reference sequence). J gave up 1 base and V 3 bases, and 0 bases lay outside the gene matches.

The rearrangement joins TRBV28 to TRBJ2-3; 9 bases line up with TRBD1. The CDR3 has 15 residues. V shed 5 bases and J 3 bases; nucleotides not matched to a gene: 6. Germline V lookup: CDR1 MDHEN, CDR2 SYDVKM. This CDR3 reads CASSPGTGMTDTQYF. CDR3 bases: TGTGCCAGCAGTCCCGGGACAGGGATGACAGATACGCAGTATTTT.

The rearrangement uses TRBV28 and TRBJ2-7; no firm D call. Germline lookup yields CDR1 MDHEN and CDR2 SYDVKM. The V and J ends lost 5 bases and 1 base respectively, with 9 bases between them. CDR3 length: 13 amino acids. For the CDR3, the DNA is TGTGCCAGCAGTACGACGGATTCCTACGAGCAGTACTTC. Translation gives CASSTTDSYEQYF. Full variable domain (missing parts from reference TRBV28 and TRBJ2-7): DVKVTQSSRYLVKRTGEKVFLECVQDMDHENMFWYRQDPGLGLRLIYFSYDVKMKEKGDIPEGYSVSREKKERFSLILESASTNQTSMYLCASSTTDSYEQYFGPGTRLTVT.

The chain uses TRBV9 and TRBJ2-1; weak D call: TRBD2 (8 bases). Deletions cut 5 bases from V and 2 bases from J, with 38 bases between. In germline, CDR1 is SGDLS, CDR2 YYNGEE. This CDR3 is 23 amino acids long. As DNA, the CDR3 is TGTGCCAGCAGAAAGATCCACAGGGGTCAAGGCGGGAGGCCACTCAGAACCTACAATGAGCAGTTCTTC. This sequence encodes CASRKIHRGQGGRPLRTYNEQFF.

V usage is TRBV2 and J usage is TRBJ1-2; D not certain. Germline V CDR1 and CDR2: SNHLY, FYNNEI. V was shortened by 5 bases and J by 6 bases, with 4 bases between the two germline ends. The CDR3 runs to 10 residues. In DNA, the CDR3 is TGTGCCAGCAGTACAGATGGCTACACCTTC. Residues: CASSTDGYTF.

V usage is TRBV5-1 and J usage is TRBJ2-3; possibly TRBD1 or TRBD2 for D (6 bases each). The V gene's germline CDR1 is SGHRS and CDR2 YFSETQ. V lost 4 bases to trimming and J lost 2 bases, with 11 bases between them. This CDR3 has 14 amino acids. In nucleotides, the CDR3 is TGCGCCAGCAGCCAGGGGACTGACACAGATACGCAGTATTTT. Amino acids: CASSQGTDTDTQYF.

As for this clone: The same CDR3 also results from other DNA sequences found in this sample. This rearrangement joins TRBV6-1 to TRBJ1-1, with D possibly matching TRBD1 (5 bases). The ends were cut back, 6 bases at V and 1 base at J, with 15 bases in the middle. The CDR3 loop spans 15 amino acids. Germline CDR1 is MNHNS and CDR2 is SASEGT. In DNA form, the CDR3 reads TGTGCCAGCAGAAAATTCTGGGGGGAGAACACTGAAGCTTTCTTT. It is translated as CASRKFWGENTEAFF.

This chain links TRBV7-4 with TRBJ2-3; 7 bases align to TRBD1. The CDR3 is 15 residues long. Germline CDR1 SGHVT, CDR2 SQSDAQ. Unmatched junction bases numbered 4, after V lost 1 base and J lost 3 bases. This CDR3 is CASSLDRGCTDTQYF. CDR3 sequence (DNA): TGTGCCAGCAGCTTAGACAGGGGATGTACAGATACGCAGTATTTT. Combining the CDR3 with reference TRBV7-4 and TRBJ2-3 gives the whole variable domain GAGVSQSPRYKVAKRGRDVALRCDSISGHVTLYWYRQTLGQGSEVLTYSQSDAQRDKSGRPSGRFSAERPERSVSTLKIQRTEQGDSAVYLCASSLDRGCTDTQYFGPGTRLTVL.